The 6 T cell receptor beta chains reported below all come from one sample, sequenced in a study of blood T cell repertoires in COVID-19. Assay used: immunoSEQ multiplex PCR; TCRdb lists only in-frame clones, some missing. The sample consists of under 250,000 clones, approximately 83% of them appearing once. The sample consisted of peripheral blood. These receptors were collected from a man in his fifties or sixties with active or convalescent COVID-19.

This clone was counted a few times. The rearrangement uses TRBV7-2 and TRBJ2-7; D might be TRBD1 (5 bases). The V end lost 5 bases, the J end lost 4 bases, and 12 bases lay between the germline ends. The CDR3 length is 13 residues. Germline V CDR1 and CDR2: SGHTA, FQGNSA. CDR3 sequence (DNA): TGTGCCAGCAGCCCCCCCGGACATTACGAGCAGTACTTC. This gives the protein CASSPPGHYEQYF.

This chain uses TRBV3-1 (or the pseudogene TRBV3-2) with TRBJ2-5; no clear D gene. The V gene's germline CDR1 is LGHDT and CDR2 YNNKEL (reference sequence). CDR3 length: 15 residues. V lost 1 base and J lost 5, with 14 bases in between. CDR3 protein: CASSQGGGKWETQYF. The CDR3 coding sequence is TGTGCCAGCAGCCAAGGAGGTGGAAAGTGGGAGACCCAGTACTTC.

The CDR3 sequence: CASSWSTGGAYEAFF. DNA of the CDR3: TGTGCCAGTAGTTGGTCAACAGGGGGCGCTTATGAAGCTTTCTTT. The chain uses TRBV19 and TRBJ1-1; 9 nucleotides agree with TRBD1. CDR1 is LNHDA and CDR2 is SQIVND in the germline V gene (reference sequence). Losses at the gene ends were 5 bases for V and 7 bases for J; bases not matched to a gene: 11. The CDR3 totals 15 residues.

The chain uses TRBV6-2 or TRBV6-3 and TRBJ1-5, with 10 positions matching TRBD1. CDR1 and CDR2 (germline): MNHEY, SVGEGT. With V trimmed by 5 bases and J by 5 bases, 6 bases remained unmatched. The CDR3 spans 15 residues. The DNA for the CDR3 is TGTGCCAGCAGTCGCAGGGACAGGGGATATCAGCCCCAGCATTTT. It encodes CASSRRDRGYQPQHF.

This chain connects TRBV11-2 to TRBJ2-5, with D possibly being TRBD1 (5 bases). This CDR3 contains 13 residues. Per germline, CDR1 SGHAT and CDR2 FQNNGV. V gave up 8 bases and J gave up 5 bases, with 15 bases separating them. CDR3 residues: CASVKTAWETQYF. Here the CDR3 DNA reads TGTGCCAGCGTAAAGACAGCGTGGGAGACCCAGTACTTC.

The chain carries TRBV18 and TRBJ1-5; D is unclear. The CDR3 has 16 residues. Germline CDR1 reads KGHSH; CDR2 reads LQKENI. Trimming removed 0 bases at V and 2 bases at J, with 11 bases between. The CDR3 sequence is CASSPPGGHRNQPQHF. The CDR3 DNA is TGTGCCAGCTCACCACCGGGTGGGCACCGCAATCAGCCCCAGCATTTT.